This T cell receptor beta chain was found in a study of T cell changes during pregnancy in multiple sclerosis. This CDR3 region has 17 residues. V dropped 0 bases and J dropped 8; count of bases not matched to a gene: 11. Germline CDR1 reads LNHNV; CDR2 reads YYDKDF (reference sequence). The method was immunoSEQ multiplex PCR; TCRdb's version includes in-frame clones alone and lacks a portion of them. The table has around 96,000 clones, around 93% seen once. This sample comprised peripheral blood, obtained in the third trimester of pregnancy. The chain combines TRBV15 with TRBJ2-1, with 9 bases aligning to TRBD2. The TCR sequence derives from a female donor with multiple sclerosis, enrolled in a pregnancy study. CDR3 bases: TGTGCCACCAGCAGAGATTTTAGGACTAGCGTGATCGATGAGCAGTTCTTC. Translation: CATSRDFRTSVIDEQFF.